These T cell receptor beta chains were read from a single sample in a study of blood T cell repertoires in COVID-19. Only in-frame clones appear in the TCRdb table, and some are missing; sequencing was by immunoSEQ multiplex PCR. Seen here are roughly 190,000 clones, 75% to 85% observed once, and the top ten hold about 6.9%. The sequenced sample consisted of peripheral blood. Receptors were obtained from a man between 60 and 75 years old with acute or convalescent COVID-19. Each CDR3 is given with its conserved first and last residue. Each record gives: CDR3 DNA, CDR3 protein, clone size, J gene, V gene, D gene, CDR3 length. D genes are given only for firm matches. Size is omitted from some rows. Given values are once, few, many or a class for expanded clones.

CDR3 DNA: TGTGCCAGCAGGGGGAGGCAGGGCCCTTATAGCAATCAGCCCCAGCATTTT; CDR3 protein: CASRGRQGPYSNQPQHF; clone size: .; J gene: TRBJ1-5; V gene: TRBV21-1; D gene: .; CDR3 length: 17
CDR3 DNA: TGTGCCAGCAGCCTCAGCGGGGAGCTGTTTTTT; CDR3 protein: CASSLSGELFF; clone size: few; J gene: TRBJ2-2; V gene: TRBV3-1/TRBV3-2; D gene: .; CDR3 length: 11
CDR3 DNA: TGTGCCAGCAGCCTCGGGACAGGTCGCCCACTCTATAGCAATCAGCCCCAGCATTTT; CDR3 protein: CASSLGTGRPLYSNQPQHF; clone size: .; J gene: TRBJ1-5; V gene: TRBV7-4; D gene: TRBD1; CDR3 length: 19
CDR3 DNA: TGTGCCAGCTCCCCGGGACAGGCCAGGAATAACTATGGCTACACCTTC; CDR3 protein: CASSPGQARNNYGYTF; clone size: .; J gene: TRBJ1-2; V gene: TRBV18; D gene: TRBD1; CDR3 length: 16
CDR3 DNA: TGTGCCAGCAGCTTGAGCAGGGGGATCGAGCAGTACTTC; CDR3 protein: CASSLSRGIEQYF; clone size: few; J gene: TRBJ2-7; V gene: TRBV5-6; D gene: TRBD1; CDR3 length: 13
CDR3 DNA: TGTGCCCGCGAGGGAGAAGAGAGCTCTGGAAACACCATATATTTT; CDR3 protein: CAREGEESSGNTIYF; clone size: .; J gene: TRBJ1-3; V gene: TRBV27; D gene: .; CDR3 length: 15
CDR3 DNA: TGTGCCAGCAGTCTAGGGGTACTCGGCAATCAGCCCCAGCATTTT; CDR3 protein: CASSLGVLGNQPQHF; clone size: few; J gene: TRBJ1-5; V gene: TRBV6-2/TRBV6-3; D gene: .; CDR3 length: 15
CDR3 DNA: TGTGCCAGCAGCCCGACAGGGGATTACACTGAAGCTTTCTTT; CDR3 protein: CASSPTGDYTEAFF; clone size: few; J gene: TRBJ1-1; V gene: TRBV6-5; D gene: TRBD1; CDR3 length: 14
CDR3 DNA: TGTGCCAGCAGCCAAGATGGCAGGGAAATCGACGAGCAGTACTTC; CDR3 protein: CASSQDGREIDEQYF; clone size: .; J gene: TRBJ2-7; V gene: TRBV3-1/TRBV3-2; D gene: .; CDR3 length: 15
CDR3 DNA: TGTGCCAGCAGTCCGTCCCTGGGGAGAGATCCAGCTAAGGACGAGCAGTACTTC; CDR3 protein: CASSPSLGRDPAKDEQYF; clone size: .; J gene: TRBJ2-7; V gene: TRBV27; D gene: .; CDR3 length: 18
CDR3 DNA: TGTGCCAGCATGAGAGGGCAGGGGGCTGTCACCGGGGAGCTGTTTTTT; CDR3 protein: CASMRGQGAVTGELFF; clone size: once; J gene: TRBJ2-2; V gene: TRBV9; D gene: TRBD1; CDR3 length: 16
CDR3 DNA: TGTGCCAGCGCTACGGGAAGCTCTGGAAACACCATATATTTT; CDR3 protein: CASATGSSGNTIYF; clone size: .; J gene: TRBJ1-3; V gene: TRBV27; D gene: .; CDR3 length: 14
CDR3 DNA: TGCAGCGTTGGGCAGGGCACAGATACGCAGTATTTT; CDR3 protein: CSVGQGTDTQYF; clone size: few; J gene: TRBJ2-3; V gene: TRBV29-1; D gene: .; CDR3 length: 12
CDR3 DNA: TGTGCCATCAGTGGTGGAGGGACCCTCAATAATTCACCCCTCCACTTT; CDR3 protein: CAISGGGTLNNSPLHF; clone size: few; J gene: TRBJ1-6; V gene: TRBV10-3; D gene: .; CDR3 length: 16
CDR3 DNA: TGTGCCAGCAGTGAGTTGAGCTCCTACAATGAGCAGTTCTTC; CDR3 protein: CASSELSSYNEQFF; clone size: .; J gene: TRBJ2-1; V gene: TRBV2; D gene: .; CDR3 length: 14